This TCR beta chain emerged from a study of cytomegalovirus exposure and HLA in healthy donors. Across the study: There were approximately 81 million unique TCRs (from HLA-typed donors) in an early data release.

The CDR3 runs 14 residues. Germline assignment: CDR1 SNHLY and CDR2 FYNNEI. The V end lost 3 bases, the J end lost 4 bases, and 13 bases lay between the germline ends. Study observations and caveats: A cluster of highly shared sequence variants was likely a sequencing artifact.

Primers: 60 Vbeta forward and 13 Jbeta reverse. Clones were read by immunoSEQ multiplex PCR, and TCRdb kept only the in-frame ones, dropping some. The sample lists 84,000 or so clones, around 84% occurring once. As regards this clone: Its antigen is undetermined.

The source is a woman between 50 and 59 years old in good health and CMV-seronegative. The chain couples TRBV2 to TRBJ2-7; no clear D gene. Sequencing was performed on PBMCs. The CDR3 reads CASSERRKAYEQYV. CDR3 coding DNA: TGTGCCAGCAGTGAGCGGAGAAAAGCGTACGAGCAGTACGTC.